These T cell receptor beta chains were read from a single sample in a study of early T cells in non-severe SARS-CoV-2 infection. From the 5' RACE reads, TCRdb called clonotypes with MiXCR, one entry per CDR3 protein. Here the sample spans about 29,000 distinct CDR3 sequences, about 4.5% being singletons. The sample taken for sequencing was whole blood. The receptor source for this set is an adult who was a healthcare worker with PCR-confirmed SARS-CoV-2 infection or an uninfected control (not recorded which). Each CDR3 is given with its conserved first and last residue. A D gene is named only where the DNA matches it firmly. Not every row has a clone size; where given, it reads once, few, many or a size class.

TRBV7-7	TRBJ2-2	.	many	CASSPRINTGELFF	TGTGCTAGCAGCCCGCGTATTAACACCGGGGAGCTGTTTTTT
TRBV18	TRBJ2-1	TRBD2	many	CASSPLSAGANNEQFF	TGTGCCAGCTCACCACTCTCAGCGGGGGCTAACAATGAGCAGTTCTTC
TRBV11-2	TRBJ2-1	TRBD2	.	CASSFNRGTKYNEQFF	TGTGCCAGCAGCTTTAATCGGGGGACTAAGTACAATGAGCAGTTCTTC
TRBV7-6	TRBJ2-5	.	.	CASSRHRAPQETQYF	TGTGCCAGCAGCCGCCACAGGGCCCCACAAGAGACCCAGTACTTC
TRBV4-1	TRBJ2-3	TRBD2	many	CASSQEIVQRGGFDTQYF	TGCGCCAGCAGCCAAGAGATTGTCCAGCGGGGGGGATTCGATACGCAGTATTTT
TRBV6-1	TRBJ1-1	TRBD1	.	CASSNPGQVNTEAFF	TGTGCCAGCAGTAATCCGGGACAGGTGAACACTGAAGCTTTCTTT
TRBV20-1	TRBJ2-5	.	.	CSARERGLGRFQETQYF	TGCAGTGCTAGAGAGCGGGGCCTGGGGCGATTCCAAGAGACCCAGTACTTC
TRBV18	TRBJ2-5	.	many	CASSPTRETQYF	TGTGCCAGCTCACCAACCAGAGAGACCCAGTACTTC
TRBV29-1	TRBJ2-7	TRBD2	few	CSVSAGLGPSEQYF	TGCAGCGTATCCGCGGGACTAGGTCCCTCCGAGCAGTACTTC
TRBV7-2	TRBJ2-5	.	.	CASSLAGRETQYF	TGTGCCAGCAGCTTAGCGGGTCGGGAGACCCAGTACTTC
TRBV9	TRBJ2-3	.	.	CASSSLGTSTDTQYF	TGTGCCAGCAGCTCTCTCGGCACTAGCACAGATACGCAGTATTTT
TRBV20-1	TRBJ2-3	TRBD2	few	CSAPRGGVKDTQYF	TGCAGTGCCCCTCGGGGGGGGGTTAAAGATACGCAGTATTTT
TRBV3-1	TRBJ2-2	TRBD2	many	CASSQVSGGPGPGELFF	TGTGCCAGCAGCCAAGTAAGCGGGGGGCCCGGTCCCGGGGAGCTGTTTTTT
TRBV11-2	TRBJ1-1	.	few	CASSYGNTEAFF	TGTGCCAGCAGCTACGGAAACACTGAAGCTTTCTTT
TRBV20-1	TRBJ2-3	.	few	CSARAPGRSTDTQYF	TGCAGTGCTAGAGCCCCGGGGAGGAGCACAGATACGCAGTATTTT
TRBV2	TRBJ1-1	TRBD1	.	CASRATGAGEAFF	TGTGCCAGCAGAGCAACAGGGGCAGGTGAAGCTTTCTTT
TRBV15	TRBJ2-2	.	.	CATSTQNRVTGELFF	TGTGCCACCAGCACCCAAAACAGGGTCACCGGGGAGCTGTTTTTT
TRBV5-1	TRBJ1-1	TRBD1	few	CASSSSWTGSRRNTEAFF	TGCGCCAGCAGCTCCAGCTGGACAGGGTCACGGAGAAACACTGAAGCTTTCTTT
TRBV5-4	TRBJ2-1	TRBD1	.	CASSADRGQDNEQFF	TGTGCCAGCAGCGCCGACAGGGGGCAAGACAATGAGCAGTTCTTC
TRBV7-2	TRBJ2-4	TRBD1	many	CASSSGQGKNQYF	TGTGCCAGCAGCTCGGGACAGGGGAAGAATCAGTACTTC
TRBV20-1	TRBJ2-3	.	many	CSANPDTQYF	TGCAGTGCTAATCCAGATACGCAGTATTTT
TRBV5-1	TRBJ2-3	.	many	CASSLYDRGSTDTQYF	TGCGCCAGCAGCTTGTATGACAGAGGTAGCACAGATACGCAGTATTTT
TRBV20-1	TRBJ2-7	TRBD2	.	CSARGQPGLGFYEQYF	TGCAGTGCTAGAGGACAGCCGGGACTAGGTTTCTACGAGCAGTACTTC
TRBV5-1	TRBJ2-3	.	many	CASSFRGDLDTQYF	TGCGCCAGCAGCTTCAGGGGGGACTTAGATACGCAGTATTTT
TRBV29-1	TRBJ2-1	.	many	CSGTDSYNEQFF	TGCAGCGGTACTGACTCCTACAATGAGCAGTTCTTC
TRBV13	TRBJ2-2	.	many	CASSLRSWSGGELFF	TGTGCCAGCAGCTTACGGTCCTGGTCCGGCGGGGAGCTGTTTTTT
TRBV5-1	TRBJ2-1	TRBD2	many	CASSLVASGSDNEQFF	TGCGCCAGCAGCTTGGTGGCTAGCGGGAGTGACAATGAGCAGTTCTTC
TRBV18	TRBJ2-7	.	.	CASSPWSKGSYEQYF	TGTGCCAGCTCACCATGGTCGAAGGGGTCCTACGAGCAGTACTTC
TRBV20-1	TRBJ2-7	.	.	CSARDTIAYEQYF	TGCAGTGCTAGAGACACTATCGCCTACGAGCAGTACTTC
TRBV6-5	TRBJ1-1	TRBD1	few	CASRRGQGWRAFF	TGTGCCAGCAGAAGGGGACAGGGGTGGCGAGCTTTCTTT
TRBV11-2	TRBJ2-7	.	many	CASSLRAGPYEQYF	TGTGCCAGCAGCTTAAGGGCAGGACCCTACGAGCAGTACTTC
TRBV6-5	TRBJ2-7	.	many	CASSRYRSPTYEQYF	TGTGCCAGCAGTAGATACAGGTCCCCTACCTACGAGCAGTACTTC
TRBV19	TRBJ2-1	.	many	CASTPLDGSDEQFF	TGTGCCAGCACCCCACTAGACGGGAGCGATGAGCAGTTCTTC
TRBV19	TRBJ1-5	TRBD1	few	CASSTNRGRNQPQHF	TGTGCCAGTAGTACTAACAGGGGACGCAATCAGCCCCAGCATTTT
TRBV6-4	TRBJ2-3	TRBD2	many	CASSVLAGPSTDTQYF	TGTGCCAGCAGCGTACTAGCGGGACCTAGCACAGATACGCAGTATTTT